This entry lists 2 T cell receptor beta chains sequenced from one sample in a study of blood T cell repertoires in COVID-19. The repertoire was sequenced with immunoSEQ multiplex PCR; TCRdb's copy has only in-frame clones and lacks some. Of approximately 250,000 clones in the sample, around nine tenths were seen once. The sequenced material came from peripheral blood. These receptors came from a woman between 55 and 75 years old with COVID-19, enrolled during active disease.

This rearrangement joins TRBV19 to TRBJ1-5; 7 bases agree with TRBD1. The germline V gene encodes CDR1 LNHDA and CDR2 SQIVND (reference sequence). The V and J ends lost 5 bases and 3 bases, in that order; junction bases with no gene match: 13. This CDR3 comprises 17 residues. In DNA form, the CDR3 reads TGTGCCAGTAGTCCCCATAGGGGGACAGTCTACAATCAGCCCCAGCATTTT. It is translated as CASSPHRGTVYNQPQHF.

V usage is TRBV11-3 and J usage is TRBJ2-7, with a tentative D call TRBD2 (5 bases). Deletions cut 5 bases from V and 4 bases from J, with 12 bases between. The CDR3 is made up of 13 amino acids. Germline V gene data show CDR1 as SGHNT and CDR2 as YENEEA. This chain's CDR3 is CASSPPGGYEQYF. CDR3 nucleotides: TGTGCCAGCAGCCCTCCGGGCGGGTACGAGCAGTACTTC. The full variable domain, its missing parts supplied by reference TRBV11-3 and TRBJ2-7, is EAGVVQSPRYKIIEKKQPVAFWCNPISGHNTLYWYLQNLGQGPELLIRYENEEAVDDSQLPKDRFSAERLKGVDSTLKIQPAELGDSAVYLCASSPPGGYEQYFGPGTRLTVT.